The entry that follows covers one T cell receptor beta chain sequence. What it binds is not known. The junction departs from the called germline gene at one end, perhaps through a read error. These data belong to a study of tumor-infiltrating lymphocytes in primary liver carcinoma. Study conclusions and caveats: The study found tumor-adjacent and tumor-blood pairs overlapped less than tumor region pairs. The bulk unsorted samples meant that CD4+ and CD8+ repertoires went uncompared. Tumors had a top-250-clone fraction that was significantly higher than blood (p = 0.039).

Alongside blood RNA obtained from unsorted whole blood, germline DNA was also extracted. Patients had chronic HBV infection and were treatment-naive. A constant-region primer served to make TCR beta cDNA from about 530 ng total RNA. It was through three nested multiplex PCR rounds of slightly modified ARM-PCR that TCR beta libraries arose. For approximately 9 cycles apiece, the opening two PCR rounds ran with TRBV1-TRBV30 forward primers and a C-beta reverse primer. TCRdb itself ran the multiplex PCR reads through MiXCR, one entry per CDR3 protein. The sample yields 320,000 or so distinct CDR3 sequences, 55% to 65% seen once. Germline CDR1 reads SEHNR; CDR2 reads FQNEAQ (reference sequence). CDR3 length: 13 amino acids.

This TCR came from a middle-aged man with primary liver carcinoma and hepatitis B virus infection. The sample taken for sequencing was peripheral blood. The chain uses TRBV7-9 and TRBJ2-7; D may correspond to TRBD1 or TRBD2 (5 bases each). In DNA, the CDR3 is TGTGCCAACAGCTTTGAGGGGTCCTACGAGCAGTACTTC. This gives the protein CANSFEGSYEQYF. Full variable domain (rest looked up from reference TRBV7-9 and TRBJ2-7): DTGVSQNPRHKITKRGQNVTFRCDPISEHNRLYWYRQTLGQGPEFLTYFQNEAQLEKSRLLSDRFSAERPKGSFSTLEIQRTEQGDSAMYLCANSFEGSYEQYFGPGTRLTVT.